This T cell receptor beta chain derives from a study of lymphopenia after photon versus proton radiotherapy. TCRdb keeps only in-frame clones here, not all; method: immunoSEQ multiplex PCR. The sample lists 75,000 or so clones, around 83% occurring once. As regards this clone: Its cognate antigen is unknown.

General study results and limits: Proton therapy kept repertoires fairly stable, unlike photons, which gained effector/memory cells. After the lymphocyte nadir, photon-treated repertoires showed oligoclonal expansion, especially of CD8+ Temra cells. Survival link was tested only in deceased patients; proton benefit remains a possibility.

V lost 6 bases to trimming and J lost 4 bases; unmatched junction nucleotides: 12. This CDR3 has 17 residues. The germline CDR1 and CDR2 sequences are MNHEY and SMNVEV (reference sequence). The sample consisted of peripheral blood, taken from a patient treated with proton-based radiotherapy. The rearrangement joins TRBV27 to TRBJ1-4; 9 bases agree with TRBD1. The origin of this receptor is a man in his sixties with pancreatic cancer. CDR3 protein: CASRQPGQGGFNEKLFF. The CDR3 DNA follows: TGTGCCAGCAGGCAACCGGGACAGGGAGGATTTAATGAAAAACTGTTTTTT.